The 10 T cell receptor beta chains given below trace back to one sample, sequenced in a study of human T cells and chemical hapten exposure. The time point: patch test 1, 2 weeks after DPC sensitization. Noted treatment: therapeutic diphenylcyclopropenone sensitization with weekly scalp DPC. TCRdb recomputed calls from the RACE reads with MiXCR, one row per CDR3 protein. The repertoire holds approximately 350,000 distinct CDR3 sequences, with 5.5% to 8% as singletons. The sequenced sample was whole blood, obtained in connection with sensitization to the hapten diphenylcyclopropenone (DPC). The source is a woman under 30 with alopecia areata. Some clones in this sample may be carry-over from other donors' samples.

In DNA, the CDR3 is TGTGCCAGCAGAGCGAGGGCGGTGGGGACTGAAGCTTTCTTT. This codes for CASRARAVGTEAFF. The rearrangement links TRBV2 to TRBJ1-1; no clear D gene. This CDR3 is 14 amino acids long. V gave up 6 bases and J gave up 5 bases, with 16 bases separating them. Germline loops: CDR1 SNHLY, CDR2 FYNNEI.

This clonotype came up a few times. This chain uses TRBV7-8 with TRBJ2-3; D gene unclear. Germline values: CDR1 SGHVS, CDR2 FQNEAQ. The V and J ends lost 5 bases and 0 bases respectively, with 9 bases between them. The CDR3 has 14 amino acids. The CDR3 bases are TGTGCCAGCAGCGACGGATATAGCACAGATACGCAGTATTTT. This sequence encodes CASSDGYSTDTQYF.

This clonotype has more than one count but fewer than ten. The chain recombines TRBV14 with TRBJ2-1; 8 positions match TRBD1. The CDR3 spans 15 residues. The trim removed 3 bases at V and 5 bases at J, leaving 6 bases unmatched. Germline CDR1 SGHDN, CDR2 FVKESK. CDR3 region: CASSQRDRYNNEQFF. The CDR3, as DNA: TGTGCCAGCAGCCAGAGGGACAGGTATAACAATGAGCAGTTCTTC.

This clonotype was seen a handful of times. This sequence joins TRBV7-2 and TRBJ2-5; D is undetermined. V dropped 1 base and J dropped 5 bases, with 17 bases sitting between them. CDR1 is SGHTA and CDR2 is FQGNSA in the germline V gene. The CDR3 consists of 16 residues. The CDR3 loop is CASSLGTLVPGETQYF. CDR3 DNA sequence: TGTGCCAGCAGCTTAGGAACCTTAGTCCCCGGGGAGACCCAGTACTTC.

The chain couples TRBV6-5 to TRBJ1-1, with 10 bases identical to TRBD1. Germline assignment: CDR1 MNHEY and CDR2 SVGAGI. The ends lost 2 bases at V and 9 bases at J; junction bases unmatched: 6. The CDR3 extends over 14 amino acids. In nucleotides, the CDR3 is TGTGCCAGCAGTTACGCCGGGACAGGGGTCAAAGCTTTCTTT. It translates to CASSYAGTGVKAFF.

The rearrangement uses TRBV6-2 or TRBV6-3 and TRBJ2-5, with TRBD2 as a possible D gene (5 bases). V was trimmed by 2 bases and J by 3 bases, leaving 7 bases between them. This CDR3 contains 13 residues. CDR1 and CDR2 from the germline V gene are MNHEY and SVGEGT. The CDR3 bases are TGTGCCAGCAGTTACCGAGCGGAAGAGACCCAGTACTTC. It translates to CASSYRAEETQYF.

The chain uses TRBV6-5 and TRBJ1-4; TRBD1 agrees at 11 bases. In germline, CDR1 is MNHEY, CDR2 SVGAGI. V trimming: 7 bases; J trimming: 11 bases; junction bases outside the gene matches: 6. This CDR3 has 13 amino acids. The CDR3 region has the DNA TGTGCCAGCACCAGGGACAGGGGGGGTAAACTGTTTTTT. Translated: CASTRDRGGKLFF.

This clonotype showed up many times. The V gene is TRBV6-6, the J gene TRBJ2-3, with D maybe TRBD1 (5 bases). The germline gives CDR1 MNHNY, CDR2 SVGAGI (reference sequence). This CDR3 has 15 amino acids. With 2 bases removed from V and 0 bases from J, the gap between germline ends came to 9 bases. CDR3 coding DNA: TGTGCCAGCAGTTACCCCCGACAGAGCACAGATACGCAGTATTTT. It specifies CASSYPRQSTDTQYF.

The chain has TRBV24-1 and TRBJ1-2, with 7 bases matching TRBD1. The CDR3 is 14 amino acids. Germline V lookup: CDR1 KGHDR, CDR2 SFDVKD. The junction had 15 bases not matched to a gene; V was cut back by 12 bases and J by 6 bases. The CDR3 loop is CAVREQGGGDGYTF. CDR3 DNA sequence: TGTGCCGTCCGGGAGCAAGGGGGCGGCGATGGCTACACCTTC.

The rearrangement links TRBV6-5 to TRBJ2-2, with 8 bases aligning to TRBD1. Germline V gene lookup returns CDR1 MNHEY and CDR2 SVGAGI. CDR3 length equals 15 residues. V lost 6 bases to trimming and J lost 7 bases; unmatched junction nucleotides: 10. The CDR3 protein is CASRHRTGQNGELFF. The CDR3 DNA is TGTGCCAGCAGACACCGGACAGGGCAAAACGGGGAGCTGTTTTTT.